This T cell receptor beta chain was observed in a study of blood T cell repertoires in COVID-19. Overall study: The United States, Italy and Spain were the sources of the acute and convalescent COVID-19 samples. From T cells, B-cell-depleted T cells, or PBMCs came the material, which was cDNA or gDNA.

In the authors' workflow: Using reference gene primer amplification, nucleated cell counts were estimated. TCRdb's copy holds only in-frame clones and misses some; the assay was immunoSEQ multiplex PCR. D and trimming come from the DNA, and the V and J calls and clone size come from that table. The sample has about 240,000 clones; about 73% are singletons. Trimming took 6 bases from V and 4 from J, leaving 13 bases between them. The germline V gene encodes CDR1 MNHEY and CDR2 SVGAGI. The CDR3 totals 13 residues. The chain carries TRBV6-5 and TRBJ2-7; D is perhaps TRBD2 (5 bases). The sequenced material came from peripheral blood. The sequence came from a woman older than 75 with acute or convalescent COVID-19. CDR3 sequence: CASSRLLAYEQYF. The DNA of the CDR3 is TGTGCCAGCAGCCGACTACTGGCTTACGAGCAGTACTTC.